One T cell receptor (beta chain) is described in this entry. Its antigen is not known. The length of the CDR3 is 16 residues. Germline CDR1 and CDR2: SGHRS and YFSETQ. Trimming took 0 bases from V and 4 from J, leaving 13 bases between them. The source of the sample is a study of cytomegalovirus exposure and HLA in healthy donors. Study as a whole: Earlier, some 170 million T cells were analyzed, and approximately 110 million unique TCR beta sequences were found among them. General study findings and limits: TCR association rates varied by HLA locus in a later analysis, with DRB1 highest and HLA-C lowest.

The PCR employed 60 Vbeta primers together with 13 Jbeta primers. Libraries were prepared by immunoSEQ multiplex PCR; TCRdb keeps only in-frame clonotypes and omits some of them. The table has about 180,000 clones, roughly 82% seen once. The receptor comes from a girl aged 2 to 10 in good health and CMV-seropositive. The chain carries TRBV5-1 and TRBJ2-2; TRBD2 might be the D (6 bases). Sequenced: PBMCs. DNA of the CDR3: TGCGCCAGCAGCTTGGCCGGGACTCCCGCCACCGGGGAGCTGTTTTTT. Translated: CASSLAGTPATGELFF.